A single sample is the source of the 21 T cell receptor beta chains below, sequenced in a study of technical replicates of blood from a handful of donors. TCRdb's table, derived via immunoSEQ multiplex PCR, lists solely in-frame clones and lacks some. The data contain some 58,000 clones, 90% to 95% of them singletons. The sample was T cells isolated from PBMCs. Receptor source: a human donor in good health.

The chain joins TRBV29-1 to TRBJ2-5; 8 bases fit TRBD1. Germline V gene data show CDR1 as SQVTM and CDR2 as ANQGSEA. With 0 bases clipped from V and 1 base from J, the junction kept 10 bases outside the gene matches. This CDR3 has 17 amino acids. This CDR3 is CSVEDPRTGRSQETQYF. The CDR3 DNA reads TGCAGCGTTGAAGATCCCCGGACAGGGCGTTCCCAAGAGACCCAGTACTTC.

The gene calls are TRBV13 and TRBJ1-1; tentative D call: TRBD1 (5 bases). The CDR3 sequence is 17 residues long. V was trimmed by 0 bases and J by 3 bases, leaving 17 bases between them. Germline CDR1 is PRHDT and CDR2 is FYEKMQ (reference sequence). The CDR3 sequence is CASSLGPFQIGDTEAFF. The CDR3 region has the DNA TGTGCCAGCAGCTTAGGCCCATTCCAAATAGGGGACACTGAAGCTTTCTTT.

The V and J genes are TRBV6-5 and TRBJ2-3, with 11 bases lining up with TRBD2. V lost 5 bases to trimming and J lost 0 bases; unmatched junction nucleotides: 1. CDR3 length: 15 amino acids. Per the germline V gene, CDR1 is MNHEY and CDR2 is SVGAGI. The CDR3 DNA sequence: TGTGCCAGCAGTCCTAGCGGGGGGAGCACAGATACGCAGTATTTT. This encodes CASSPSGGSTDTQYF.

The chain links TRBV7-9 to TRBJ2-7; 9 bases are shared with TRBD2. The CDR3 runs 15 residues. V shed 7 bases and J 3 bases; nucleotides not matched to a gene: 10. CDR1 SEHNR and CDR2 FQNEAQ come from the germline V gene (reference sequence). The CDR3 here is CASTHPSAGGYEQYF. CDR3 DNA: TGTGCCAGCACCCATCCATCAGCGGGAGGCTACGAGCAGTACTTC.

The rearrangement joins TRBV7-9 to TRBJ1-5; D gene unclear. Germline assignment: CDR1 SEHNR and CDR2 FQNEAQ (reference sequence). This CDR3 is built from 12 residues. The V gene lost 2 bases and the J gene lost 5 bases, with 4 bases spanning the gap. As DNA, the CDR3 is TGTGCCAGCAGCTTACAGGATCAGCCCCAGCATTTT. Protein: CASSLQDQPQHF.

This chain links TRBV28 with TRBJ2-4, with 8 nucleotides matching TRBD2. With 6 bases clipped from V and 4 bases from J, the junction kept 8 bases outside the gene matches. The CDR3 contains 15 residues. CDR1 is MDHEN and CDR2 is SYDVKM in the germline V gene. The CDR3 here is CASRPGGAGKNIQYF. CDR3 nucleotides: TGTGCCAGCAGACCGGGAGGGGCGGGGAAAAACATTCAGTACTTC.

The V gene is TRBV7-8, the J gene TRBJ2-7, with D perhaps matching TRBD2 (6 bases). The CDR3 is 14 residues long. Germline CDR1 and CDR2: SGHVS and FQNEAQ. With 5 bases removed from V and 3 bases from J, the gap between germline ends came to 14 bases. CDR3 loop: CASSDGTRLYEQYF. CDR3 DNA sequence: TGTGCCAGCAGCGACGGGACTCGCCTCTACGAGCAGTACTTC. The whole variable domain, remainder taken from reference TRBV7-8 and TRBJ2-7, is GAGVSQSPRYKVAKRGQDVALRCDPISGHVSLFWYQQALGQGPEFLTYFQNEAQLDKSGLPSDRFFAERPEGSVSTLKIQRTQQEDSAVYLCASSDGTRLYEQYFGPGTRLTVT.

The gene calls are TRBV28 and TRBJ2-3; D unresolved. CDR1 is MDHEN, CDR2 SYDVKM, per germline. With 5 bases removed from V and 1 base from J, the gap between germline ends came to 13 bases. The CDR3 extends over 15 amino acids. The CDR3: CASSRPGRGTDTQYF. The CDR3 coding sequence is TGTGCCAGCAGTCGTCCTGGGCGAGGCACAGATACGCAGTATTTT.

The chain employs TRBV5-1 and TRBJ2-5, with 9 bases matching TRBD2. Losses at the gene ends were 3 bases for V and 1 base for J; bases not matched to a gene: 4. Germline V gene data show CDR1 as SGHRS and CDR2 as YFSETQ. The CDR3 is 15 residues long. The DNA of the CDR3 is TGCGCCAGCAGCTCGATGCGGGGGGGCCAAGAGACCCAGTACTTC. This gives the protein CASSSMRGGQETQYF.

This clone was seen once. The rearrangement uses TRBV28 and TRBJ1-2, with D perhaps TRBD1 (5 bases). V gave up 3 bases and J gave up 2 bases, with 16 bases separating them. Germline V lookup: CDR1 MDHEN, CDR2 SYDVKM. CDR3 size: 16 residues. The CDR3 nucleotides read TGTGCCAGCAGTTTGCCAGGGTCTCCCTCAAACTATGGCTACACCTTC. Encoded protein: CASSLPGSPSNYGYTF.

The rearrangement joins TRBV5-5 to TRBJ1-2, with D uncertain. Trimming left V 6 bases short and J 0 bases short, with 18 bases between. The CDR3 is 16 residues long. CDR1 and CDR2 (germline): SGHKS, YYEKEE (reference sequence). This CDR3 is CASTWSGGTPNYGYTF. DNA for the CDR3: TGTGCCAGCACCTGGTCGGGAGGAACGCCTAACTATGGCTACACCTTC.

The chain links TRBV10-3 to TRBJ1-1; D is perhaps TRBD1 (6 bases). This CDR3 spans 15 amino acids. The V gene lost 0 bases and the J gene lost 1 base, with 9 bases spanning the gap. From germline, CDR1 is ENHRY and CDR2 SYGVKD. CDR3 sequence reads: CAISESEQGNTEAFF. In DNA, the CDR3 is TGTGCCATCAGTGAGTCGGAACAGGGGAACACTGAAGCTTTCTTT.

The chain has TRBV6-5 and TRBJ1-2; 10 bases are shared with TRBD1. Per germline, CDR1 MNHEY and CDR2 SVGAGI. V shed 2 bases, J shed 14 bases, and the junction held 8 bases outside the gene matches. This CDR3 has 13 residues. CDR3: CASSYGTGALGTF. CDR3 coding DNA: TGTGCCAGCAGTTACGGGACAGGGGCCCTGGGGACCTTC.

V is TRBV5-1 and J is TRBJ2-7; 7 nucleotides align to TRBD1. V shed 0 bases, J shed 1 base, and the junction held 10 bases outside the gene matches. The CDR3 sequence is 17 residues long. Germline values: CDR1 SGHRS, CDR2 YFSETQ. DNA for the CDR3: TGCGCCAGCAGCTTGGCGACAGGGTCGCCAGGATCCTACGAGCAGTACTTC. Protein: CASSLATGSPGSYEQYF.

Details on this clone: The junction shows a germline mismatch at one end, possibly a read error. V gene TRBV7-9 combines with J gene TRBJ2-7; TRBD2 aligns across 8 bases. This CDR3 comprises 16 residues. Germline loops: CDR1 SEHNR, CDR2 FQNEAQ (reference sequence). Written as DNA, the CDR3 is TGTGCCAGCAGCTCTACCTCCACCTCTATCGGGGGGGGTTCAAGCTTC. Protein: CASSSTSTSIGGGSSF.

The rearrangement uses TRBV10-2 and TRBJ2-1, with D maybe TRBD1 (5 bases). Germline values: CDR1 WSHSY, CDR2 SAAADI. The V end was cut by 2 bases, the J end by 8 bases, with 10 bases between. This CDR3 contains 13 residues. CDR3 amino acids: CASSESQGDEQFF. The CDR3 DNA sequence: TGCGCCAGCAGTGAGAGTCAGGGCGATGAGCAGTTCTTC.

This clone was found once. This chain uses TRBV5-1 with TRBJ2-7; TRBD1 agrees at 11 bases. Per the germline V gene, CDR1 is SGHRS and CDR2 is YFSETQ. The CDR3 consists of 13 residues. J was trimmed by 7 bases and V by 3 bases; bases with no gene match: 3. CDR3 sequence (DNA): TGCGCCAGCAGCTCAAGGGACAGGGGGGAGCAGTACTTC. Translated, it gives CASSSRDRGEQYF.

This rearrangement joins TRBV5-4 to TRBJ2-7; the D gene is possibly TRBD2 (5 bases). CDR1 is SGHNT and CDR2 is YYREEE in the germline V gene (reference sequence). This CDR3 contains 13 residues. V dropped 2 bases and J dropped 5 bases, with 11 bases sitting between them. The CDR3 protein is CASSFEGSDEQYF. CDR3 bases: TGTGCCAGCAGCTTCGAGGGATCGGACGAGCAGTACTTC.

The chain recombines TRBV28 with TRBJ2-4; TRBD2 agrees at 9 bases. CDR1 and CDR2 from the germline V gene are MDHEN and SYDVKM. The CDR3 extends over 17 amino acids. V was clipped by 1 base and J by 3 bases; unmatched bases: 7. The CDR3, as DNA: TGTGCCAGCAGTTTATTTCCTAGCGGGACCTACAAAAACATTCAGTACTTC. It codes for CASSLFPSGTYKNIQYF.

CDR3: CAISEARQGLGNTIYF. The CDR3, as DNA: TGTGCCATCAGTGAGGCTAGACAGGGGCTTGGAAACACCATATATTTT. V is TRBV10-3 and J is TRBJ1-3, with 8 positions matching TRBD1. The CDR3 runs to 16 residues. The germline gives CDR1 ENHRY, CDR2 SYGVKD. With 2 bases clipped from V and 3 bases from J, the junction kept 6 bases outside the gene matches.

The chain joins TRBV9 to TRBJ2-5; D unclear. The CDR3 is 15 amino acids. In germline, CDR1 is SGDLS, CDR2 YYNGEE. V was cut by 0 bases and J by 5 bases, with 14 bases left in between. CDR3 amino acids: CASSVGDFPRETQYF. Written as DNA, the CDR3 is TGTGCCAGCAGCGTAGGCGACTTCCCGCGGGAGACCCAGTACTTC.